Listed below are T cell receptor beta chains from one sample, sequenced in a study of neurological immune-mediated disorders. Using its own MiXCR run on the 5' RACE reads, TCRdb lists one record per CDR3 protein. The sample yields about 30,000 distinct CDR3 sequences, 5.5% to 7% seen once. Sequencing used CD4+ T cells from blood. The receptors here all came from a woman in her forties or fifties in good health. The CDR3 runs from the conserved cysteine through the conserved F or W. D genes are given only for firm matches. Only some rows state a clone size, as once, few, many or a class for expanded clones.

j_gene | v_gene | abundance | d_gene | CDR3nt | CDR3aa
TRBJ1-1 | TRBV20-1 | few | NA | TGCAGTGCTCGGCGGAACACTGAAGCTTTCTTT | CSARRNTEAFF
TRBJ1-5 | TRBV5-6 | many | NA | TGTGCCAGCAGTTTGTTAGATCAGCCCCAGCATTTT | CASSLLDQPQHF
TRBJ2-5 | TRBV7-8 | many | NA | TGTGCCAGCAGCTTAGGAGGGGTAGAGACCCAGTACTTC | CASSLGGVETQYF
TRBJ2-4 | TRBV27 | many | NA | TGTGCCAGCAAAGAGGGCAGTCCGGCCAAAAACATTCAGTACTTC | CASKEGSPAKNIQYF
TRBJ1-5 | TRBV4-1 | NA | NA | TGCGCCAGCAGCCAAGATTTGGCGGTCTTCGGCAATCAGCCCCAGCATTTT | CASSQDLAVFGNQPQHF
TRBJ2-1 | TRBV7-2 | many | NA | TGTGCCAGCAGCTCCGACAGCAATGAGCAGTTCTTC | CASSSDSNEQFF
TRBJ2-3 | TRBV7-2 | many | NA | TGTGCCAGCAGCTTAGAAGGTAGCTTCCCAGATACGCAGTATTTT | CASSLEGSFPDTQYF
TRBJ1-5 | TRBV7-2 | many | NA | TGTGCCAGCAGCTCGGACAACAATCAGCCCCAGCATTTT | CASSSDNNQPQHF
TRBJ2-6 | TRBV5-1 | many | NA | TGCGCCAGCGGGCAGGGGATCGGGGCCAACGTCCTGACTTTC | CASGQGIGANVLTF
TRBJ2-3 | TRBV24-1 | many | NA | TGTGCCACCAGTGATGGCGAAGTCCCGGATACGCAGTATTTT | CATSDGEVPDTQYF
TRBJ2-1 | TRBV5-1 | medium-sized | NA | TGCGCCAGCAGTGAGGTAGGGTACAATGAGCAGTTCTTC | CASSEVGYNEQFF
TRBJ2-1 | TRBV6-2/TRBV6-3 | many | NA | TGTGCCACCCGGACAACCTACAATGAGCAGTTCTTC | CATRTTYNEQFF
TRBJ2-2 | TRBV5-1 | many | NA | TGCGCCAGCAGCTTAAAGCTCACCGGGGAGCTGTTTTTT | CASSLKLTGELFF
TRBJ2-2 | TRBV12-3/TRBV12-4 | many | TRBD1 | TGTGCCAGCAGTTCACAGGGGTGGACCGGGGAGCTGTTTTTT | CASSSQGWTGELFF
TRBJ1-5 | TRBV7-2 | many | NA | TGTGCCAGCAGCCCCACGGACAGACCCAATCAGCCCCAGCATTTT | CASSPTDRPNQPQHF
TRBJ2-2 | TRBV9 | many | NA | TGTGCCAGCAGCGTAGTCGGGGCCGGGGAGCTGTTTTTT | CASSVVGAGELFF
TRBJ1-1 | TRBV2 | many | NA | TGTGCCAGCAGTGCGGAGAAGAACACTGAAGCTTTCTTT | CASSAEKNTEAFF